Listed here is a single TCR beta chain. The CDR3 extends over 14 amino acids. Germline V gene sequence: CDR1 LNHDA, CDR2 SQIVND (reference sequence). V was clipped by 3 bases and J by 4 bases, with 11 bases between them. In the original workflow: Researchers report that nucleated cell counts were estimated from reference gene primer amplification. Method: immunoSEQ multiplex PCR; TCRdb's copy keeps in-frame clones and lacks some. The DNA was the basis for D and trimming; V, J and clone size are from that table. Of around 150,000 clones listed, about 85% are singletons. This record comes from a study of blood T cell repertoires in COVID-19. Study-level background: Some COVID-19 samples were acute and others convalescent; all came from the United States, Italy and Spain. PBMCs, B-cell-depleted T cells, or T cells were the source of the cDNA or gDNA that made up the material.

This chain joins TRBV19 and TRBJ2-3; D not certain. The sample was peripheral blood. The clonotype originates from a woman between 55 and 75 years old with active or convalescent COVID-19. CDR3: CASSIPGLADTQYF. Written as DNA, the CDR3 is TGTGCCAGTAGTATTCCGGGTTTGGCAGATACGCAGTATTTT.